The clone carrying this TCR beta chain showed up just a few times. This entry is derived from a study of T-cell memory formation after mild COVID-19. As for the study in general: Most TCR clusters belonged to a single donor.

TCRdb reprocessed the 5' RACE reads with MiXCR, giving one entry per CDR3 protein. In the table there are approximately 340,000 distinct CDR3 sequences, more than 15% of which are singletons. The V and J ends lost 5 bases and 1 base, in that order; junction bases with no gene match: 7. Germline CDR1 is SGHRS and CDR2 is YFSETQ. The CDR3 is made up of 15 amino acids. The TCR sequence derives from a man between 18 and 35 years old who had mild COVID-19 (a few samples of this study predate the infection). Cell type and time point are not known. What was sequenced was PBMCs or a T cell subset sorted from them (not recorded which). V is TRBV5-1 and J is TRBJ1-1; 8 nucleotides agree with TRBD1. The CDR3 reads CASRQAGQGNTEAFF. Here the CDR3 DNA reads TGCGCCAGCAGACAAGCCGGACAGGGGAACACTGAAGCTTTCTTT. Together with reference TRBV5-1 and TRBJ1-1, the CDR3 gives the full variable domain: KAGVTQTPRYLIKTRGQQVTLSCSPISGHRSVSWYQQTPGQGLQFLFEYFSETQRNKGNFPGRFSGRQFSNSRSEMNVSTLELGDSALYLCASRQAGQGNTEAFFGQGTRLTVV.